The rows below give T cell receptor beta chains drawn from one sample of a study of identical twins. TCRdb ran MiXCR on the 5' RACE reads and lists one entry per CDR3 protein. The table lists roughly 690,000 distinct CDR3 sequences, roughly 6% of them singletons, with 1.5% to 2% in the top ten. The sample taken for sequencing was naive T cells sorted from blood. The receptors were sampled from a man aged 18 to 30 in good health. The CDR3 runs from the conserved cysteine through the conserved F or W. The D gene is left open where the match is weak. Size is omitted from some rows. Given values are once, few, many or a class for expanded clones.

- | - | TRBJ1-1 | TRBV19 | CASSLSWTEAFF | TGTGCCAGTAGCCTAAGCTGGACTGAAGCTTTCTTT
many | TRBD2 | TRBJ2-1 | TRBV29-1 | CSVEVLARTSGSSYNEQFF | TGCAGCGTTGAAGTATTGGCCAGGACTAGCGGGAGCTCCTACAATGAGCAGTTCTTC
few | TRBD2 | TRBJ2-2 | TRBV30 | CAWSGGTSRVGIAGELFF | TGTGCCTGGAGTGGGGGGACTAGCAGGGTCGGAATAGCCGGGGAGCTGTTTTTT
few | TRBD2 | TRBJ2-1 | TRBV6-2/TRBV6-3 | CASSYGLAGLPAQNEQFF | TGTGCCAGCAGTTACGGACTAGCGGGCCTCCCAGCCCAGAATGAGCAGTTCTTC
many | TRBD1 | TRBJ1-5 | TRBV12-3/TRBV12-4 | CASSLMTGGNQPQHF | TGTGCCAGCAGTTTAATGACAGGGGGTAATCAGCCCCAGCATTTT
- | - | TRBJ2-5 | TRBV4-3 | CASSPEEWETQYF | TGCGCCAGCAGCCCTGAGGAGTGGGAGACCCAGTACTTC
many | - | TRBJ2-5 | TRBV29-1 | CSVEVFQETQYF | TGCAGCGTTGAAGTCTTCCAAGAGACCCAGTACTTC
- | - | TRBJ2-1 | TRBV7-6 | CASSLGLDDNEQFF | TGTGCCAGCAGCTTGGGGCTGGACGACAATGAGCAGTTCTTC
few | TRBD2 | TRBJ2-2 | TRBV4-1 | CASSRGLAGGGELFF | TGCGCCAGCAGCCGCGGACTAGCTGGGGGCGGGGAGCTGTTTTTT
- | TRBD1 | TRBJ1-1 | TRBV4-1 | CASSQQTGFTEAFF | TGCGCCAGCAGCCAACAGACAGGGTTTACTGAAGCTTTCTTT
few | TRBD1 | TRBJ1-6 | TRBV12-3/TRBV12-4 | CASSRGQGGSPLHF | TGTGCCAGCAGTCGCGGACAGGGGGGTTCACCCCTCCACTTT
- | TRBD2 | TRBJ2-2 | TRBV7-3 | CASSLGEGPGWTTGDLFF | TGTGCCAGCAGCTTAGGGGAGGGGCCCGGCTGGACAACCGGGGATCTGTTTTTT
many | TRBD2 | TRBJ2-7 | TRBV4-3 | CASSQMRLAGSYEQYF | TGCGCCAGCAGCCAGATGAGACTAGCGGGATCCTACGAGCAGTACTTC
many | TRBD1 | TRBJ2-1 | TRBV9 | CASSVGNGQGLSEQFF | TGTGCCAGCAGCGTAGGAAACGGACAGGGATTATCTGAGCAGTTCTTC
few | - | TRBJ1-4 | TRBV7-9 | CASSLASGRNYNEKLFF | TGTGCCAGCAGCTTAGCGTCGGGCAGGAACTATAATGAAAAACTGTTTTTT
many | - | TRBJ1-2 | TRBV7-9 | CASSLEGGPYYGYTF | TGTGCCAGCAGCTTAGAGGGGGGACCCTACTATGGCTACACCTTC
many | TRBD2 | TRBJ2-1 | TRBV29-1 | CSVDHLGLAGYEQFF | TGCAGCGTTGACCACCTCGGACTAGCGGGCTATGAGCAGTTCTTC
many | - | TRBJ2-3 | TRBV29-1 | CSVEDPVDTQYF | TGCAGCGTTGAAGATCCGGTAGATACGCAGTATTTT
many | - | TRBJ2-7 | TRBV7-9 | CASSSYYEQYF | TGTGCCAGCAGTTCCTACTACGAGCAGTACTTC
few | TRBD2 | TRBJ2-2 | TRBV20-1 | CSARRRERTGELFF | TGCAGTGCTAGAAGGCGGGAGAGAACCGGGGAGCTGTTTTTT
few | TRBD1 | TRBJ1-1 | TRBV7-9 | CASSLGQGAVDTEAFF | TGTGCCAGCAGCTTAGGGCAGGGGGCTGTGGACACTGAAGCTTTCTTT
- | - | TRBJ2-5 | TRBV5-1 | CASSLDSVQETQYF | TGCGCCAGCAGCTTGGACAGCGTCCAAGAGACCCAGTACTTC
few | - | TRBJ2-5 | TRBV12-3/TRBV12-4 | CASSPSRGGETQYF | TGTGCCAGCAGTCCCTCGAGGGGAGGCGAGACCCAGTACTTC
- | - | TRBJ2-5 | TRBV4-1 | CASSQEGAGTPKEQETQYF | TGCGCCAGCAGCCAAGAAGGTGCCGGGACACCGAAAGAACAAGAGACCCAGTACTTC
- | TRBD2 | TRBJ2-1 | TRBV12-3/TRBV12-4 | CASSPMTSASGEQFF | TGTGCCAGCAGCCCAATGACTAGCGCCTCGGGTGAGCAGTTCTTC
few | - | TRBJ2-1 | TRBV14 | CASSQAGYNSYNEQFF | TGTGCCAGCAGCCAAGCGGGCTATAATTCCTACAATGAGCAGTTCTTC
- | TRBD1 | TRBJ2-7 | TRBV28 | CASSSDRSGYEQYF | TGTGCCAGCAGTTCGGACAGGTCTGGGTACGAGCAGTACTTC
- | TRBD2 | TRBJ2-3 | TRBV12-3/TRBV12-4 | CASSSFEGGTDTQYF | TGTGCCAGCAGTTCATTTGAGGGAGGGACAGATACGCAGTATTTT
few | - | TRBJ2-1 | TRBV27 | CASRQAVRDEQFF | TGTGCCAGCAGACAGGCCGTACGTGATGAGCAGTTCTTC
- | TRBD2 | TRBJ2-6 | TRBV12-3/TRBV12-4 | CASSLMTSGSSGANVLTF | TGTGCCAGCAGTTTGATGACTAGCGGTAGCTCTGGGGCCAACGTCCTGACTTTC
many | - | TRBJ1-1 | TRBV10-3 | CAIEGGPNTEAFF | TGTGCCATCGAGGGGGGCCCGAACACTGAAGCTTTCTTT
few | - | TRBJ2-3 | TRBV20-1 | CSARGDETLPDTQYF | TGCAGTGCTAGAGGGGACGAGACCTTACCAGATACGCAGTATTTT
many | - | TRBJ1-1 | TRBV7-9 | CASSLAQAGRSNTEAFF | TGTGCCAGCAGCTTAGCGCAGGCGGGGAGATCGAACACTGAAGCTTTCTTT
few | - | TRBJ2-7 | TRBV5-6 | CASSLGAIYEQYF | TGTGCCAGCAGCTTGGGGGCTATCTACGAGCAGTACTTC
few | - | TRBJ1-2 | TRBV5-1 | CASSADGLRDGYTF | TGCGCCAGCAGCGCGGACGGACTCCGGGATGGCTACACCTTC
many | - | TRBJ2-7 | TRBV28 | CASSLNREQYF | TGTGCCAGCAGTTTAAACCGCGAGCAGTACTTC
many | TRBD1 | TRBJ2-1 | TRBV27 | CASTTGQGASNEQFF | TGTGCCAGTACTACCGGACAGGGGGCATCGAATGAGCAGTTCTTC
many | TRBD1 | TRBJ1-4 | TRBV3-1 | CASSRGTAEKLFF | TGTGCCAGCAGCCGCGGGACAGCCGAAAAACTGTTTTTT
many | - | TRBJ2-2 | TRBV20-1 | CSARDLGSGELFF | TGCAGTGCTAGAGATCTAGGATCCGGGGAGCTGTTTTTT
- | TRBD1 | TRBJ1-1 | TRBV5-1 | CASSSIGTGSLDTEAFF | TGCGCCAGCAGCTCAATCGGGACAGGGTCATTGGACACTGAAGCTTTCTTT
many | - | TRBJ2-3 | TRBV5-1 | CASSLYSWDSSTDTQYF | TGCGCCAGCAGCTTGTATTCCTGGGATTCTAGCACAGATACGCAGTATTTT
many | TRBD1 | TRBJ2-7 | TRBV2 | CASSEDRSYEQYF | TGTGCCAGCAGTGAGGACAGGTCCTACGAGCAGTACTTC
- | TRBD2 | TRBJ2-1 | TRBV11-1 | CASSLVGQGTSGANNEQFF | TGTGCCAGCAGCTTAGTCGGGCAGGGAACTAGCGGAGCTAACAATGAGCAGTTCTTC
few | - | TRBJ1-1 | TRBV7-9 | CASSWARLNTEAFF | TGTGCCAGCAGTTGGGCCCGGTTGAACACTGAAGCTTTCTTT
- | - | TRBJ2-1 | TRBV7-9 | CASSFLSGVSYNEQFF | TGTGCCAGCAGCTTTTTGTCTGGGGTGTCCTACAATGAGCAGTTCTTC
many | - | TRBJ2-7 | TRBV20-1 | CSARDPKSVSSYEQYF | TGCAGTGCTAGAGACCCGAAGTCGGTGAGCTCCTACGAGCAGTACTTC
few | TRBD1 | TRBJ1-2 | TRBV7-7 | CASSFGGTGGGYTF | TGTGCCAGCAGTTTTGGTGGGACAGGGGGCGGCTACACCTTC
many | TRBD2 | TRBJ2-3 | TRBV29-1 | CSADGTSGADTQYF | TGCAGCGCCGACGGGACTAGCGGGGCAGATACGCAGTATTTT
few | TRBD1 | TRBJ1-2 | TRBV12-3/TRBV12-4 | CASRPWDSYGYTF | TGTGCCAGCCGCCCGTGGGACAGCTATGGCTACACCTTC
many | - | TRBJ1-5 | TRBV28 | CASSPGAYSNQPQHF | TGTGCCAGCAGCCCAGGAGCGTATAGCAATCAGCCCCAGCATTTT
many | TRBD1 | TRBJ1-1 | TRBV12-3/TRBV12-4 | CATGTGGPEAFF | TGTGCCACTGGGACAGGGGGCCCAGAAGCTTTCTTT